These T cell receptor beta chains were read from a single sample in a study of PD-1 blockade in classical Hodgkin lymphoma. TCRdb's table, derived via immunoSEQ multiplex PCR, lists solely in-frame clones and lacks some. The sample carries about 75,000 clones, about 93% recorded once. The sequencing here drew on peripheral blood mononuclear cells (PBMCs), taken at baseline. These receptors all stem from a human donor with classical Hodgkin lymphoma. CDR3s include the opening cysteine and the closing phenylalanine or tryptophan. Fields, in order: CDR3 protein, D gene, CDR3 length, V gene. A D gene is named only where the DNA matches it firmly.

CDR3 protein: CASSLYSGDYNEQFF
D gene: TRBD2
CDR3 length: 15
V gene: TRBV28

CDR3 protein: CASSQDRTGLLDEQYF
D gene: TRBD1
CDR3 length: 16
V gene: TRBV14

CDR3 protein: CASSAGTGGGYTF
D gene: TRBD1
CDR3 length: 13
V gene: TRBV18

CDR3 protein: CASSSDSMHNSPLHF
D gene: -
CDR3 length: 15
V gene: TRBV7-3

CDR3 protein: CASSLPSYEQYF
D gene: -
CDR3 length: 12
V gene: TRBV6-4

CDR3 protein: CASSPTSPPQYYEQYF
D gene: -
CDR3 length: 16
V gene: TRBV18

CDR3 protein: CASSESAGARNQPQHF
D gene: -
CDR3 length: 16
V gene: TRBV6-1

CDR3 protein: CASSLGVNVGENIQYF
D gene: -
CDR3 length: 16
V gene: TRBV7-9

CDR3 protein: CASSLGTEYNEQFF
D gene: -
CDR3 length: 14
V gene: TRBV27

CDR3 protein: CASSKDRVGTDTQYF
D gene: TRBD1
CDR3 length: 15
V gene: TRBV7-3

CDR3 protein: CASSYSSPGLYEQFF
D gene: -
CDR3 length: 15
V gene: TRBV6-5

CDR3 protein: CASSPEVSSYEQYF
D gene: -
CDR3 length: 14
V gene: TRBV4-2

CDR3 protein: CASSLTSVSYEQYF
D gene: TRBD2
CDR3 length: 14
V gene: TRBV28

CDR3 protein: CASSWSTQTEAFF
D gene: -
CDR3 length: 13
V gene: TRBV11-2

CDR3 protein: CASSREAGTDQPQHF
D gene: -
CDR3 length: 15
V gene: TRBV4-1

CDR3 protein: CASSLTPLYEQYF
D gene: -
CDR3 length: 13
V gene: TRBV7-8

CDR3 protein: CASSQRVEGFGDQPQHF
D gene: -
CDR3 length: 17
V gene: TRBV4-3

CDR3 protein: CASSYGGDSNYGYTF
D gene: -
CDR3 length: 15
V gene: TRBV6-5

CDR3 protein: CASSERARPGLAGAAEQFF
D gene: TRBD2
CDR3 length: 19
V gene: TRBV9

CDR3 protein: CASRQAYNEQFF
D gene: -
CDR3 length: 12
V gene: TRBV11-2

CDR3 protein: CASSLGTSGLTNEQFF
D gene: TRBD2
CDR3 length: 16
V gene: TRBV18

CDR3 protein: CASGGGGASPIEQFF
D gene: TRBD2
CDR3 length: 15
V gene: TRBV27

CDR3 protein: CASSELGGGPRTDTQYF
D gene: -
CDR3 length: 17
V gene: TRBV2

CDR3 protein: CASSFQGISYEQYF
D gene: -
CDR3 length: 14
V gene: TRBV4-2

CDR3 protein: CASSAGTEARAFF
D gene: -
CDR3 length: 13
V gene: TRBV9

CDR3 protein: CASTVADEQYF
D gene: -
CDR3 length: 11
V gene: TRBV21-1

CDR3 protein: CAWSVLPGTGGKWQYF
D gene: TRBD1
CDR3 length: 16
V gene: TRBV30

CDR3 protein: CASSPRTRGNQPQHF
D gene: -
CDR3 length: 15
V gene: TRBV6-5

CDR3 protein: CASSEALQFQPQHF
D gene: -
CDR3 length: 14
V gene: TRBV2

CDR3 protein: CASSDSGQDFYEKLFF
D gene: TRBD1
CDR3 length: 16
V gene: TRBV6-1

CDR3 protein: CASSLMSRGQGDYGYTF
D gene: TRBD1
CDR3 length: 17
V gene: TRBV7-8

CDR3 protein: CASSFRLKETQYF
D gene: -
CDR3 length: 13
V gene: TRBV7-9

CDR3 protein: CASSQDRTDTQYF
D gene: -
CDR3 length: 13
V gene: TRBV4-2

CDR3 protein: CASSLAGGPGDTQYF
D gene: TRBD2
CDR3 length: 15
V gene: TRBV10-2

CDR3 protein: CASSLMGLAPYEQYF
D gene: TRBD2
CDR3 length: 15
V gene: TRBV7-2

CDR3 protein: CASSDSYEQYF
D gene: -
CDR3 length: 11
V gene: TRBV5-6

CDR3 protein: CASSWGGDSADGYTF
D gene: -
CDR3 length: 15
V gene: TRBV5-6

CDR3 protein: CASSPRTVNGRDTQYF
D gene: -
CDR3 length: 16
V gene: TRBV11-1

CDR3 protein: CASVQGGSSGYTF
D gene: TRBD1
CDR3 length: 13
V gene: TRBV5-6

CDR3 protein: CASSSTGMSRGGNQPQHF
D gene: TRBD1
CDR3 length: 18
V gene: TRBV5-6

CDR3 protein: CASSPNTGELFF
D gene: -
CDR3 length: 12
V gene: TRBV7-3

CDR3 protein: CASRSVGDSTDTQYF
D gene: -
CDR3 length: 15
V gene: TRBV9

CDR3 protein: CASSPSTGEQFF
D gene: -
CDR3 length: 12
V gene: TRBV7-9

CDR3 protein: CASSLVLAGQETQYF
D gene: TRBD2
CDR3 length: 15
V gene: TRBV5-4

CDR3 protein: CALGQDGVGEKLFF
D gene: -
CDR3 length: 14
V gene: TRBV28

CDR3 protein: CASSPGGMNTEAFF
D gene: -
CDR3 length: 14
V gene: TRBV18

CDR3 protein: CASSYSEQENEKLFF
D gene: -
CDR3 length: 15
V gene: TRBV6-6

CDR3 protein: CASSVSGVSNQPQHF
D gene: -
CDR3 length: 15
V gene: TRBV9

CDR3 protein: CASSLAVVGNEQYF
D gene: -
CDR3 length: 14
V gene: TRBV5-1

CDR3 protein: CATGKSTDTQYF
D gene: -
CDR3 length: 12
V gene: TRBV27

CDR3 protein: CASSQETGDGTGELFF
D gene: -
CDR3 length: 16
V gene: TRBV4-2

CDR3 protein: CASSSPQTYEQYF
D gene: -
CDR3 length: 13
V gene: TRBV6-5

CDR3 protein: CASSYSAGVSYEQYF
D gene: TRBD2
CDR3 length: 15
V gene: TRBV6-5

CDR3 protein: CASSPGGTRDRVNTGELFF
D gene: -
CDR3 length: 19
V gene: TRBV18

CDR3 protein: CASSLGWETGNTGELFF
D gene: -
CDR3 length: 17
V gene: TRBV27

CDR3 protein: CASSLVAGGEYGYTF
D gene: TRBD1
CDR3 length: 15
V gene: TRBV28

CDR3 protein: CASKQAGGRDTQYF
D gene: TRBD2
CDR3 length: 14
V gene: TRBV25-1

CDR3 protein: CASSYRGHISYEQYF
D gene: -
CDR3 length: 15
V gene: TRBV28

CDR3 protein: CASSVTATYQPQHF
D gene: -
CDR3 length: 14
V gene: TRBV2

CDR3 protein: CASSPYRAAGANVLTF
D gene: -
CDR3 length: 16
V gene: TRBV28